This TCR beta chain was documented in a study of cytomegalovirus exposure and HLA in healthy donors. CDR3 length: 14 amino acids. Germline CDR1 is SGHDT and CDR2 is YYEEEE. Primers for the PCR totalled 60 Vbeta and 13 Jbeta. Libraries were prepared by immunoSEQ multiplex PCR; TCRdb keeps only in-frame clonotypes and omits some of them. The data contain about 150,000 clones, just under 75% of them seen just once; the ten biggest clones take up 1.6%. Specimen: PBMCs. The receptor was derived from a young woman in good health and CMV-seronegative. The rearrangement uses TRBV5-6 and TRBJ2-7; TRBD1 matches at 9 bases. Here the CDR3 reads CASRLGQGGYEQYV. CDR3 in DNA: TGTGCCAGCAGGTTGGGACAGGGAGGTTACGAGCAGTACGTC.